This is a list of T cell receptor beta chains from one sample in a study of technical replicates of blood from several donors. Profiled with immunoSEQ multiplex PCR; TCRdb holds only in-frame clones, not every one. The repertoire has about 90,000 clones, 85% to 95% of them found once; the top ten carry 0.2% to 0.3%. The sequenced material came from T cells isolated from PBMCs. The source is a human donor in good health. Both conserved end residues are part of each CDR3. The D gene is left open where the match is weak. A clone size is listed for some rows: how often the clone was seen (once, few, many), or a class if it is expanded.

V gene	J gene	D gene	clone size	CDR3 protein	CDR3 DNA
TRBV11-2	TRBJ2-5	NA	once	CASSLRELQETQYF	TGTGCCAGCAGCTTGAGGGAGCTCCAAGAGACCCAGTACTTC
TRBV19	TRBJ2-4	NA	few	CASSIRVQGNIQYF	TGTGCCAGTAGTATACGCGTTCAGGGGAACATTCAGTACTTC
TRBV18	TRBJ2-2	TRBD2	NA	CASSPSGSPRTGELFF	TGTGCCAGCTCACCCAGCGGGAGCCCAAGGACCGGGGAGCTGTTTTTT
TRBV5-5	TRBJ1-5	NA	few	CASVASLNQPQHF	TGTGCCAGCGTGGCTTCCCTTAATCAGCCCCAGCATTTT
TRBV5-4	TRBJ2-2	TRBD1	NA	CARSSSGGANTGELFF	TGTGCCCGCAGCTCCTCAGGGGGCGCGAACACCGGGGAGCTGTTTTTT
TRBV28	TRBJ2-7	NA	NA	CASSSPTVGSPEQYF	TGTGCCAGCAGTTCACCGACAGTGGGGTCGCCCGAGCAGTACTTC
TRBV7-2	TRBJ1-5	NA	NA	CASSSGRAGPRFQPQHF	TGTGCCAGCAGCTCGGGGCGGGCGGGACCCAGATTTCAGCCCCAGCATTTT
TRBV12-1	TRBJ2-5	NA	NA	CASSPRDRGRETQYF	TGTGCCAGCAGCCCGAGGGACAGGGGGCGGGAGACCCAGTACTTC
TRBV11-3	TRBJ1-1	NA	NA	CASSLLQRRRGSGTEAFF	TGTGCCAGCAGCTTATTGCAGAGGAGGCGTGGTAGCGGGACTGAAGCTTTCTTT
TRBV7-3	TRBJ1-1	TRBD1	NA	CASRTDTGANTEAFF	TGTGCCAGCAGGACGGACACAGGGGCCAACACTGAAGCTTTCTTT